Listed below are T cell receptor beta chains from one sample, sequenced in a study of blood T cell repertoires in COVID-19. Produced via immunoSEQ multiplex PCR; TCRdb's table is partial and in-frame only. Of about 120,000 clones in the sample, about 80% were seen once. The sequencing sample was made of peripheral blood. The source of these receptors is a woman aged 80 or older with acute or convalescent COVID-19. Each CDR3 is given with its conserved first and last residue. A D gene is named only where the DNA matches it firmly. The listing skips clone size in some rows; elsewhere it reads once, few, many or a size class.

few	TRBD2	TRBV5-1	TRBJ2-7	TGCGCCAGCAGCGGGACTAGCGGGGTCAACCCCCACGAGCAGTACTTC	CASSGTSGVNPHEQYF
once	.	TRBV6-5	TRBJ1-2	TGTGCCAGCAGCGACGGGGAAAACTATGGCTACACCTTC	CASSDGENYGYTF
once	TRBD1	TRBV29-1	TRBJ1-1	TGCAGCGCTCCTGGACAGGTTAACACTGAAGCTTTCTTT	CSAPGQVNTEAFF
.	TRBD2	TRBV6-5	TRBJ2-1	TGTGCCAGCAGTTACGGCGGGAGCTCCTACAATGAGCAGTTCTTC	CASSYGGSSYNEQFF
.	.	TRBV6-5	TRBJ1-6	TGTGCCAGCAGTTACTCGACTCCAGTTAATTCACCCCTCCACTTT	CASSYSTPVNSPLHF
.	.	TRBV2	TRBJ1-1	TGTGCCAGCAGTGACCGCGCAAACACTGAAGCTTTCTTT	CASSDRANTEAFF
.	.	TRBV19	TRBJ1-2	TGTGCCAGTAGTAGACTTAACGGTGGCTACACCTTC	CASSRLNGGYTF
.	.	TRBV10-1	TRBJ2-2	TGCGCCAGCAGTCGCGACGGGGTTGGCACCGGGGAGCTGTTTTTT	CASSRDGVGTGELFF
.	.	TRBV5-8	TRBJ1-5	TGTGCCAGCAGCTGGCGGTCGAATCAGCCCCAGCATTTT	CASSWRSNQPQHF
.	TRBD2	TRBV19	TRBJ2-1	TGTGCCAGTAGTTCGGGGTTCGGACTAGCCTCCAATGAGCAGTTCTTC	CASSSGFGLASNEQFF
few	.	TRBV2	TRBJ2-5	TGTGCCAGCAAGGAATCAGGGTCGCCGGAGACCCAGTACTTC	CASKESGSPETQYF
.	.	TRBV2	TRBJ1-1	TGTGCCAGCAGTTTTGGGGAGATCAGATTGAACACTGAAGCTTTCTTT	CASSFGEIRLNTEAFF